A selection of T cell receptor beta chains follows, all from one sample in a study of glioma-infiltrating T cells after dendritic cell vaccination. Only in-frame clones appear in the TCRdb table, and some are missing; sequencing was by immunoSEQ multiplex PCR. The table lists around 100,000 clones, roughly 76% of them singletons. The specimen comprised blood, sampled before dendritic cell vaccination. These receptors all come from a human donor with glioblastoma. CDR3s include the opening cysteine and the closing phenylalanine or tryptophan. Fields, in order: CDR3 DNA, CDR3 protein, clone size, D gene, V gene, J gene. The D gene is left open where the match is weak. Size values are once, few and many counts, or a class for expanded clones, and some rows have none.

CDR3 DNA: TGTGCCAGTAGTGTCGATAGCGGGGGGGCTAACGAGCAGTACTTC; CDR3 protein: CASSVDSGGANEQYF; clone size: -; D gene: TRBD2; V gene: TRBV19; J gene: TRBJ2-7
CDR3 DNA: TGCGCCAGCAGCCAACTGGACAGCTCAAATTCACCCCTCCACTTT; CDR3 protein: CASSQLDSSNSPLHF; clone size: -; D gene: -; V gene: TRBV4-1; J gene: TRBJ1-6
CDR3 DNA: TGTGCTAGTGGTTTGACGAGGTCACCCCTCCACTTT; CDR3 protein: CASGLTRSPLHF; clone size: -; D gene: -; V gene: TRBV12-5; J gene: TRBJ1-6
CDR3 DNA: TGCGCCAGCAGCCAACTCCAGGGGGTCGGGGAGACCCAGTACTTC; CDR3 protein: CASSQLQGVGETQYF; clone size: few; D gene: TRBD1; V gene: TRBV4-3; J gene: TRBJ2-5
CDR3 DNA: TGTGCCAGCAGCAATCCTAACACTGAAGCTTTCTTT; CDR3 protein: CASSNPNTEAFF; clone size: -; D gene: -; V gene: TRBV7-2; J gene: TRBJ1-1
CDR3 DNA: TGTGCCAGCAGCCGAGAGGAGGTGGGGGGAAGGGATTCACCCCTCCACTTT; CDR3 protein: CASSREEVGGRDSPLHF; clone size: -; D gene: -; V gene: TRBV7-2; J gene: TRBJ1-6
CDR3 DNA: TGTGCCAGCAGCCAAGGACAGGGCTATGGCTACACCTTC; CDR3 protein: CASSQGQGYGYTF; clone size: few; D gene: TRBD1; V gene: TRBV7-9; J gene: TRBJ1-2
CDR3 DNA: TGCAGTGCCAGCGACTATGGCTACACCTTC; CDR3 protein: CSASDYGYTF; clone size: -; D gene: -; V gene: TRBV20-1; J gene: TRBJ1-2
CDR3 DNA: TGTGCCAATAGTATGGGGCAGCACGCTAACTATGGCTACACCTTC; CDR3 protein: CANSMGQHANYGYTF; clone size: -; D gene: -; V gene: TRBV19; J gene: TRBJ1-2
CDR3 DNA: TGTGCCGCCGACAGGTTTATGAACACTGAAGCTTTCTTT; CDR3 protein: CAADRFMNTEAFF; clone size: -; D gene: -; V gene: TRBV6-6; J gene: TRBJ1-1
CDR3 DNA: TGTGCCAGCAGCTTAGGTGTCCCCGAGCAGTACTTC; CDR3 protein: CASSLGVPEQYF; clone size: -; D gene: -; V gene: TRBV7-9; J gene: TRBJ2-7
CDR3 DNA: TGTGCCAGCAGCCGGACTGTGAACACTGAAGCTTTCTTT; CDR3 protein: CASSRTVNTEAFF; clone size: -; D gene: -; V gene: TRBV14; J gene: TRBJ1-1
CDR3 DNA: TGTGCCACAACGAGTTCTGGGGCCAACGTCCTGACTTTC; CDR3 protein: CATTSSGANVLTF; clone size: few; D gene: -; V gene: TRBV10-3; J gene: TRBJ2-6
CDR3 DNA: TGTGCCAGCAGCTTAGGGGAGGAGGACAATGAGCAGTTCTTC; CDR3 protein: CASSLGEEDNEQFF; clone size: few; D gene: -; V gene: TRBV11-2; J gene: TRBJ2-1
CDR3 DNA: TGCGCCAGCAGCTTGGCCGGCTCCTACGAGCAGTACTTC; CDR3 protein: CASSLAGSYEQYF; clone size: few; D gene: -; V gene: TRBV5-1; J gene: TRBJ2-7
CDR3 DNA: TGTGCCAGCAGTCTGACAGGGGATGGAAACACCATATATTTT; CDR3 protein: CASSLTGDGNTIYF; clone size: -; D gene: TRBD1; V gene: TRBV27; J gene: TRBJ1-3
CDR3 DNA: TGTGCCAGTAGTATAGTTTTTAGGGGGCTCTACAATGAGCAGTTCTTC; CDR3 protein: CASSIVFRGLYNEQFF; clone size: -; D gene: TRBD1; V gene: TRBV19; J gene: TRBJ2-1
CDR3 DNA: TGCGCCAGCAGCCCGGGTCTAGCGGGGGCTTTATACGAGCAGTACTTC; CDR3 protein: CASSPGLAGALYEQYF; clone size: -; D gene: TRBD2; V gene: TRBV5-1; J gene: TRBJ2-7
CDR3 DNA: TGTGCCAGCAGCTTGGGGATAGCGACCTTAGGTGAAAAACTGTTTTTT; CDR3 protein: CASSLGIATLGEKLFF; clone size: -; D gene: -; V gene: TRBV7-2; J gene: TRBJ1-4
CDR3 DNA: TGTGCCAGCAGGCCCAGAGGCAGTCCGCTAGCCACTGAAGCTTTCTTT; CDR3 protein: CASRPRGSPLATEAFF; clone size: -; D gene: -; V gene: TRBV2; J gene: TRBJ1-1
CDR3 DNA: TGTGCCAGCAGCCAGAGGGCCGGACAGCGAAACACTGAAGCTTTCTTT; CDR3 protein: CASSQRAGQRNTEAFF; clone size: -; D gene: -; V gene: TRBV7-2; J gene: TRBJ1-1
CDR3 DNA: TGTGCCAGCGCGGGGCCGAATGAAAAACTGTTTTTT; CDR3 protein: CASAGPNEKLFF; clone size: -; D gene: -; V gene: TRBV6-6; J gene: TRBJ1-4
CDR3 DNA: TGTGCCAGCAGTTTCCTAGCGGATAGCTCCTACGAGCAGTACTTC; CDR3 protein: CASSFLADSSYEQYF; clone size: -; D gene: TRBD2; V gene: TRBV13; J gene: TRBJ2-7
CDR3 DNA: TGCGCCAGCAGCGAAAGATCGCACGTCGAGGGAAACTATGGCTACACCTTC; CDR3 protein: CASSERSHVEGNYGYTF; clone size: medium-sized; D gene: -; V gene: TRBV4-1; J gene: TRBJ1-2
CDR3 DNA: TGTGCCAGCAGCTCGGGGTCAACCAAAAACATTCAGTACTTC; CDR3 protein: CASSSGSTKNIQYF; clone size: -; D gene: -; V gene: TRBV7-2; J gene: TRBJ2-4
CDR3 DNA: TGTGCCAGTAGTACTCCGGGTCTTGAGCAGTTCTTC; CDR3 protein: CASSTPGLEQFF; clone size: -; D gene: -; V gene: TRBV19; J gene: TRBJ2-1